This T cell receptor (beta chain) was recovered during a study of T cells in Graves' hyperthyroidism and ophthalmopathy. Findings of the study overall: Ophthalmopathy was distinguished from stable hyperthyroidism by 13 V-J signatures.

Amplification yielded TCR beta CDR3 regions, with RNA transcripts as the source. HTBI primers were used for first-round RT-PCR of the TCR CDR3. TCRdb processed the multiplex PCR reads anew with MiXCR; each CDR3 protein has one entry. The table lists around 700,000 distinct CDR3 sequences, approximately 40% of them singletons, with 30% to 40% in the top ten. Worth noting for this clonotype: Its cognate antigen is unknown.

Diagnosis of hyperthyroidism was new in patients aged 18 to 65, and its duration was under 2 months. Fresh 10 ml peripheral blood yielded PBMCs. The CDR3 has 16 residues. V gave up 5 bases and J gave up 4 bases, with 20 bases separating them. Germline V gene lookup returns CDR1 MGHRA and CDR2 YSYEKL. The rearrangement uses TRBV4-1 and TRBJ2-5; D assignment may be TRBD1 or TRBD2 (6 bases each). The sample was blood. This receptor was identified in a woman in her 40s with Graves' hyperthyroidism. CDR3 sequence reads: CASSARSEGGGETQYF. CDR3 sequence (DNA): TGCGCCAGCAGCGCAAGATCGGAGGGGGGCGGAGAGACCCAGTACTTC.